There are many counts of the clone carrying this T cell receptor (beta chain). What it recognizes is unknown. This record belongs to a study of breast tumors, draining lymph nodes, adjacent tissues. Study results and limitations: Luminal-like breast cancer showed significantly greater tumor-nontumor repertoire similarity than basal-like breast cancer did. Compared with lymph nodes, tumors were less diverse; compared with nontumor tissue, more. Tumor T cell lymph node origin was a supported hypothesis, not proven. Data fit most tumor T cells coming from lymph node, expanding in tumor.

Germline-derived CDR1 and CDR2 are MNHEY and SVGEGT. Deletions cut 2 bases from V and 6 bases from J, with 7 bases between. This CDR3 has 12 amino acids. TCRdb re-analysed the multiplex PCR reads in MiXCR, keeping a single row per CDR3 protein. The sample lists about 53,000 distinct CDR3 sequences; roughly 40% were seen once. This sequence originates from a female donor with breast cancer. Some clones in this sample may be carry-over from other donors' samples. Sequencing was performed on breast tumor tissue. This chain uses TRBV6-2 or TRBV6-3 with TRBJ1-2, with D perhaps TRBD1 (5 bases). DNA for the CDR3: TGTGCCAGCAGTTACCCGACAGATGGCTACACCTTC. Protein product: CASSYPTDGYTF.